A selection of T cell receptor beta chains follows, all from one sample in a study of T-cell reconstitution after alpha-beta-depleted transplantation in children. TCRdb called the PCR reads again in MiXCR, with one record for every CDR3 protein. This repertoire shows about 200,000 distinct CDR3 sequences, roughly 6% found once; its top ten account for under 5%. The input for sequencing was PBMCs, taken before TCRalphabeta/CD19-depleted stem cell transplant. These receptors were obtained from a girl less than two years old with combined immunodeficiency, due to receive a stem cell transplant. Both conserved end residues are part of each CDR3. Fields, in order: clone size, J gene, D gene, V gene, CDR3 DNA, CDR3 protein. D genes are given only for firm matches. Expanded clones are given a class, and other clones once, few, many or no size at all.

clone_size: many; j_call: TRBJ1-3; d_call: .; v_call: TRBV4-3; cdr3_nt: TGCGCCAGCAGCCAAGTATTGGTGGGCATCGGCTCTGGAAACACCATATATTTT; cdr3_aa: CASSQVLVGIGSGNTIYF
clone_size: many; j_call: TRBJ2-2; d_call: .; v_call: TRBV29-1; cdr3_nt: TGCAGCGTTGAAGCGGGGGGCGCCACGAGGGAGCTGTTTTTT; cdr3_aa: CSVEAGGATRELFF
clone_size: many; j_call: TRBJ2-7; d_call: TRBD2; v_call: TRBV29-1; cdr3_nt: TGCAGCGTTGGAAAGGGGGCGGGAGGGATACTTGACTCCTACGAGCAGTACTTC; cdr3_aa: CSVGKGAGGILDSYEQYF
clone_size: many; j_call: TRBJ1-1; d_call: TRBD1; v_call: TRBV29-1; cdr3_nt: TGCAGCGTTGGTTCCCAAGTCCCGGGACAGGATAGTGAAGCTTTCTTT; cdr3_aa: CSVGSQVPGQDSEAFF
clone_size: many; j_call: TRBJ1-2; d_call: .; v_call: TRBV29-1; cdr3_nt: TGCAGCGTTGTAAGGGGGGGCGGCTACACCTTC; cdr3_aa: CSVVRGGGYTF
clone_size: .; j_call: TRBJ1-4; d_call: .; v_call: TRBV19; cdr3_nt: TGTGCCAGTACCGACAGTGTTGATGAAAAACTGTTTTTT; cdr3_aa: CASTDSVDEKLFF
clone_size: few; j_call: TRBJ2-7; d_call: TRBD2; v_call: TRBV29-1; cdr3_nt: TGCAGCGTCACTCCGGGACTAGCGGGAGACGAGCAGTACTTC; cdr3_aa: CSVTPGLAGDEQYF
clone_size: many; j_call: TRBJ2-1; d_call: TRBD2; v_call: TRBV5-1; cdr3_nt: TGCGCCAGCAGCTTATATTACGGGGGGGACTACAATGAGCAGTTCTTC; cdr3_aa: CASSLYYGGDYNEQFF
clone_size: many; j_call: TRBJ2-5; d_call: .; v_call: TRBV7-9; cdr3_nt: TGTGCCAGCAGCCGGACTGTCGGATATGAGACCCAGTACTTC; cdr3_aa: CASSRTVGYETQYF
clone_size: many; j_call: TRBJ2-1; d_call: .; v_call: TRBV27; cdr3_nt: TGTGCCAGCAGTCTTGGGCGAGGGACCTGGGGTGAGCAGTTCTTC; cdr3_aa: CASSLGRGTWGEQFF
clone_size: .; j_call: TRBJ2-5; d_call: .; v_call: TRBV4-3; cdr3_nt: TGCGCCAGCAGCCAAGGGACAGCCTATGTGGAGACCCAGTACTTC; cdr3_aa: CASSQGTAYVETQYF
clone_size: many; j_call: TRBJ2-5; d_call: .; v_call: TRBV20-1; cdr3_nt: TGCAGTGCTAGAGATTTTTCCCGGGAGACCCAGTACTTC; cdr3_aa: CSARDFSRETQYF
clone_size: many; j_call: TRBJ1-5; d_call: .; v_call: TRBV28; cdr3_nt: TGTGCCAGCAGTTTACAGGGGTATCAGCCCCAGCATTTT; cdr3_aa: CASSLQGYQPQHF
clone_size: .; j_call: TRBJ2-7; d_call: .; v_call: TRBV19; cdr3_nt: TGTGCCAGTAGTCCCCATCGAGACGTCTACGAGCAGTACTTC; cdr3_aa: CASSPHRDVYEQYF
clone_size: many; j_call: TRBJ2-5; d_call: TRBD1; v_call: TRBV18; cdr3_nt: TGTGCCAGTGCAAAATCAGGGGGAACGATGGCCCAGTACTTC; cdr3_aa: CASAKSGGTMAQYF
clone_size: few; j_call: TRBJ2-5; d_call: TRBD1; v_call: TRBV7-6; cdr3_nt: TGTGCCAGCACCCAATTGGGACAGGGCCAAGAGACCCAGTACTTC; cdr3_aa: CASTQLGQGQETQYF
clone_size: many; j_call: TRBJ2-3; d_call: .; v_call: TRBV9; cdr3_nt: TGTGCCAGCAGCGTAGACTCCTTTACCGGAGATACGCAGTATTTT; cdr3_aa: CASSVDSFTGDTQYF
clone_size: many; j_call: TRBJ2-3; d_call: TRBD2; v_call: TRBV28; cdr3_nt: TGTGCCAGCGTGGCGGGAGATATAACAGATACGCAGTATTTT; cdr3_aa: CASVAGDITDTQYF
clone_size: .; j_call: TRBJ2-1; d_call: .; v_call: TRBV12-3/TRBV12-4; cdr3_nt: TGTGCCAGCAGCCCGCCTCGACTGGGGCGGTTCTTC; cdr3_aa: CASSPPRLGRFF
clone_size: many; j_call: TRBJ2-1; d_call: TRBD2; v_call: TRBV10-3; cdr3_nt: TGTGCCATCAGTGAAATAGCGGGAGTTGAAGGAAAGCAGTTCTTC; cdr3_aa: CAISEIAGVEGKQFF
clone_size: many; j_call: TRBJ1-1; d_call: .; v_call: TRBV12-3/TRBV12-4; cdr3_nt: TGTGCCAGCAGCCTAGACAGCTATGAAGCTTTCTTT; cdr3_aa: CASSLDSYEAFF
clone_size: many; j_call: TRBJ1-2; d_call: .; v_call: TRBV12-3/TRBV12-4; cdr3_nt: TGTGCCAGCAGTTTAACGGGCTCGGACTATGGCTACACCTTC; cdr3_aa: CASSLTGSDYGYTF
clone_size: many; j_call: TRBJ2-2; d_call: .; v_call: TRBV6-6; cdr3_nt: TGTGCCAGCAACCAGGAGGAAACCGGGGAGCTGTTTTTT; cdr3_aa: CASNQEETGELFF
clone_size: many; j_call: TRBJ2-1; d_call: .; v_call: TRBV9; cdr3_nt: TGTGCCAGCAGCTACCTCTTTTACAATGAGCAGTTCTTC; cdr3_aa: CASSYLFYNEQFF
clone_size: many; j_call: TRBJ2-3; d_call: .; v_call: TRBV9; cdr3_nt: TGTGCCAGCAGCGTAGGAGAGTTCACAGATACGCAGTATTTT; cdr3_aa: CASSVGEFTDTQYF
clone_size: many; j_call: TRBJ2-5; d_call: .; v_call: TRBV6-2/TRBV6-3; cdr3_nt: TGTGCCAGCAGTTACTCATGGGCGGAAGAGACCCAGTACTTC; cdr3_aa: CASSYSWAEETQYF
clone_size: many; j_call: TRBJ2-7; d_call: .; v_call: TRBV5-5; cdr3_nt: TGTGCCAGCGCTACTAACCCGGGGACACCCTACGAGCAGTACTTC; cdr3_aa: CASATNPGTPYEQYF
clone_size: .; j_call: TRBJ2-5; d_call: .; v_call: TRBV12-3/TRBV12-4; cdr3_nt: TGTGCCAGCGCTGCCGCGGAGACCCAGTACTTC; cdr3_aa: CASAAAETQYF
clone_size: many; j_call: TRBJ2-7; d_call: TRBD1; v_call: TRBV9; cdr3_nt: TGTGCCAGCAGCGGAGGGACAGCCTACGAGCAGTACTTC; cdr3_aa: CASSGGTAYEQYF
clone_size: many; j_call: TRBJ2-7; d_call: .; v_call: TRBV9; cdr3_nt: TGTGCCAGCAGCGTAGTACCGGGATCCCACGAGCAGTACTTC; cdr3_aa: CASSVVPGSHEQYF
clone_size: many; j_call: TRBJ2-2; d_call: .; v_call: TRBV29-1; cdr3_nt: TGCAGCGCTGCGACCCTGAACACCGGGGAGCTGTTTTTT; cdr3_aa: CSAATLNTGELFF
clone_size: few; j_call: TRBJ2-5; d_call: .; v_call: TRBV5-2; cdr3_nt: TGTGCCAGCAGCTTGAAACTCTTAAGAAAGACGCAAGAGACCCAGTACTTC; cdr3_aa: CASSLKLLRKTQETQYF
clone_size: many; j_call: TRBJ2-1; d_call: .; v_call: TRBV28; cdr3_nt: TGTGCCAGCAGTCCGGACTATTACAATGAGCAGTTCTTC; cdr3_aa: CASSPDYYNEQFF
clone_size: many; j_call: TRBJ2-2; d_call: .; v_call: TRBV15; cdr3_nt: TGTGCCACCAGCAGAGTACCCGGGAGACCCGGGGAGCTGTTTTTT; cdr3_aa: CATSRVPGRPGELFF
clone_size: many; j_call: TRBJ2-3; d_call: TRBD2; v_call: TRBV4-2; cdr3_nt: TGTGCCAGCAGCCAAGTGCAAGGACTAGCGGGGGAGGATACGCAGTATTTT; cdr3_aa: CASSQVQGLAGEDTQYF
clone_size: many; j_call: TRBJ1-5; d_call: .; v_call: TRBV21-1; cdr3_nt: TGTGCCAGCAGCAAAGTGATGCCAGACTACAATCAGCCCCAGCATTTT; cdr3_aa: CASSKVMPDYNQPQHF
clone_size: .; j_call: TRBJ2-7; d_call: TRBD1; v_call: TRBV14; cdr3_nt: TGTGCCAGCAGCCAAGTTGGGACAGGGACCTTTGGGTTCTACGAGCAGTACTTC; cdr3_aa: CASSQVGTGTFGFYEQYF
clone_size: .; j_call: TRBJ2-7; d_call: .; v_call: TRBV19; cdr3_nt: TGTGCCAGTAGCCACGACTGGACCTACGAGCAGTACTTC; cdr3_aa: CASSHDWTYEQYF
clone_size: many; j_call: TRBJ2-2; d_call: .; v_call: TRBV24-1; cdr3_nt: TGTGCCACCAGTAGCGACGTAGAGGCGAACACCGGGGAGCTGTTTTTT; cdr3_aa: CATSSDVEANTGELFF
clone_size: many; j_call: TRBJ2-2; d_call: .; v_call: TRBV11-2; cdr3_nt: TGTGCCAGCAGCTTAGAGGTGGGAGTCACCGGGGAGCTGTTTTTT; cdr3_aa: CASSLEVGVTGELFF
clone_size: many; j_call: TRBJ2-7; d_call: .; v_call: TRBV7-6; cdr3_nt: TGTGCCAGCAGCCCACAGGGAGGTAAACCCTACGAGCAGTACTTC; cdr3_aa: CASSPQGGKPYEQYF
clone_size: .; j_call: TRBJ2-7; d_call: TRBD2; v_call: TRBV28; cdr3_nt: TGTGCCAGCCGGATACTAGCGGGAGTGAGCGAGCAGTACTTC; cdr3_aa: CASRILAGVSEQYF
clone_size: many; j_call: TRBJ1-1; d_call: .; v_call: TRBV12-3/TRBV12-4; cdr3_nt: TGTGCCAGCAGTTTTTATTTCATAGAGGCAGACAACACTGAAGCTTTCTTT; cdr3_aa: CASSFYFIEADNTEAFF
clone_size: many; j_call: TRBJ2-1; d_call: TRBD2; v_call: TRBV11-3; cdr3_nt: TGTGCCAGCAGCCACGGACTAGCGGGATACAATGAGCAGTTCTTC; cdr3_aa: CASSHGLAGYNEQFF
clone_size: many; j_call: TRBJ2-1; d_call: TRBD1; v_call: TRBV27; cdr3_nt: TGTGCCAGCAGTGACAGGGAACCGAATGAGCAGTTCTTC; cdr3_aa: CASSDREPNEQFF